The 25 T cell receptor beta chains below all came from one sample that was sequenced in a study of identical twins. One entry per CDR3 protein results from TCRdb running MiXCR on the 5' RACE reads. The sample has fewer than 250,000 distinct CDR3 sequences; 6% to 8% are singletons. These data were also reused for a study on yellow fever vaccine responses in identical twins.

Sequenced material: CD8+ T cells sorted from blood. The receptor set was obtained from a woman younger than 35 in good health.

By proportion, this clonotype is medium-sized. DNA for the CDR3: TGCGCCAGCAGCCTTTCGATAAACTACAATGAGCAGTTCTTC. It is translated as CASSLSINYNEQFF. The chain employs TRBV4-1 and TRBJ2-1; D is uncertain. Trimming took off 4 bases at V and 3 bases at J, with 10 bases between the two ends. From germline, CDR1 is MGHRA and CDR2 YSYEKL. The CDR3 sequence is 14 residues long.

This CDR3 is CASRPWQDSTDTQYF. CDR3 nucleotides: TGTGCCAGCAGGCCTTGGCAGGATAGCACAGATACGCAGTATTTT. The V call is TRBV6-1, the J call TRBJ2-3, with D unclear. The CDR3 runs to 15 residues. Germline V gene sequence: CDR1 MNHNS, CDR2 SASEGT. V shed 6 bases and J shed 0 bases, with 13 bases lying between them.

This clonotype was observed many times. V is TRBV5-5 and J is TRBJ2-1; TRBD2 aligns across 10 bases. J gave up 7 bases and V 3 bases, and 7 bases lay outside the gene matches. The CDR3 runs to 15 residues. Germline CDR1 reads SGHKS; CDR2 reads YYEKEE (reference sequence). CDR3 protein: CASSSSGGAWNEQFF. The CDR3 coding sequence is TGTGCCAGCAGCTCGAGCGGGGGGGCGTGGAATGAGCAGTTCTTC.

In the case of this clonotype: This could be a read error, since a much larger clone is one nucleotide away. The V gene is TRBV6-1, the J gene TRBJ2-7; 7 nucleotides line up with TRBD1. This CDR3 spans 12 amino acids. The germline gives CDR1 MNHNS, CDR2 SASEGT. CDR3 sequence: CASRKGTAELYF. CDR3 in DNA: TGTGCCAGCAGGAAAGGGACAGCCGAGCTGTACTTC.

The genes are TRBV28 and TRBJ2-3; possible D gene TRBD1, 5 bases. With 3 bases removed from V and 3 bases from J, the gap between germline ends came to 10 bases. The CDR3 consists of 14 residues. Per the germline V gene, CDR1 is MDHEN and CDR2 is SYDVKM. CDR3 in amino acids: CASSFIRGTDTQYF. The CDR3 DNA reads TGTGCCAGCAGTTTCATTAGGGGAACAGATACGCAGTATTTT.

This clonotype was recorded at least ten times. The V gene is TRBV12-3 or TRBV12-4, the J gene TRBJ1-5; tentatively, D is TRBD1 (6 bases). V lost 5 bases to trimming and J lost 9 bases, with 14 bases between them. CDR3 length: 13 amino acids. CDR3 protein: CASSPSGVGPQHF. CDR3 DNA sequence: TGTGCCAGCAGTCCCTCAGGGGTAGGGCCCCAGCATTTT.

V usage is TRBV5-6 and J usage is TRBJ2-5, with a possible D match to TRBD1 (6 bases). The CDR3 consists of 15 residues. V was shortened by 6 bases and J by 3 bases, with 18 bases between the two germline ends. The germline V gene encodes CDR1 SGHDT and CDR2 YYEEEE. The CDR3 loop reads CASNEQGEWEETQYF. DNA for the CDR3: TGTGCCAGCAACGAACAGGGAGAGTGGGAAGAGACCCAGTACTTC.

At least ten counts were recorded for this clonotype. This chain connects TRBV5-1 to TRBJ2-3; no clear D gene. CDR3 length equals 13 residues. V was shortened by 4 bases and J by 6 bases, with 12 bases between the two germline ends. Germline V CDR1 and CDR2: SGHRS, YFSETQ. CDR3 protein: CASSPGSPDTQYF. CDR3 nucleotide sequence: TGCGCCAGCAGCCCCGGATCCCCCGATACGCAGTATTTT.

This clonotype has a handful of counts. The chain is built from TRBV20-1 and TRBJ2-5; 9 bases match TRBD2. This CDR3 is 17 amino acids long. J lost 5 bases, V lost 0 bases, and 13 bases had no gene match. The germline V gene encodes CDR1 DFQATT and CDR2 SNEGSKA (reference sequence). CDR3 in amino acids: CSARDQRGVLLLETQYF. The CDR3, as DNA: TGCAGTGCTAGAGATCAGCGGGGGGTACTCCTGTTGGAGACCCAGTACTTC.

This clonotype was detected only a few times. The chain uses TRBV20-1 and TRBJ2-1, with 10 bases matching TRBD1. Trimming took 2 bases from V and 7 from J; bases not matched to a gene: 2. There are 13 residues in the CDR3. Germline lookup yields CDR1 DFQATT and CDR2 SNEGSKA (reference sequence). The CDR3 coding sequence is TGCAGTGCTAGAAGGGGACAGGGGAATGAGCAGTTCTTC. Protein sequence: CSARRGQGNEQFF.

This clonotype was counted only a few times. V is TRBV5-5 and J is TRBJ2-7; a possible D gene is TRBD1 (5 bases). The CDR3 extends over 15 amino acids. V lost 2 bases and J 3 bases, leaving 15 bases between the germline ends. The germline CDR1 and CDR2 sequences are SGHKS and YYEKEE (reference sequence). CDR3 sequence: CASSFETAKLYEQYV. Here the CDR3 DNA reads TGTGCCAGCAGCTTTGAGACAGCAAAACTCTACGAGCAGTACGTC.

The rearrangement links TRBV7-6 to TRBJ2-1, with 10 bases aligning to TRBD1. The germline CDR1 and CDR2 sequences are SGHVS and FNYEAQ. V shed 4 bases and J 8 bases; nucleotides not matched to a gene: 11. CDR3 length equals 16 residues. CDR3 protein: CASSSSPGTGDHEQFF. CDR3 bases: TGTGCCAGCAGCTCCTCCCCCGGGACAGGGGATCATGAGCAGTTCTTC.

This clonotype appeared a few times. This chain uses TRBV6-5 with TRBJ2-2, with unresolved D. The V end lost 1 base, the J end lost 7 bases, and 10 bases lay between the germline ends. The CDR3 runs 14 residues. Germline CDR1 reads MNHEY; CDR2 reads SVGAGI. CDR3 amino acids: CASSYYEEIGELFF. CDR3 sequence (DNA): TGTGCCAGCAGTTACTATGAGGAGATCGGGGAGCTGTTTTTT.

In this sample, this clonotype turned up many times. CDR3 residues: CASSPLMGGNPYEQYF. In DNA form, the CDR3 reads TGTGCCAGCAGCCCGTTGATGGGGGGGAATCCCTACGAGCAGTACTTC. The V call is TRBV7-9, the J call TRBJ2-7, with 7 bases identical to TRBD2. This CDR3 has 16 amino acids. The germline gives CDR1 SEHNR, CDR2 FQNEAQ (reference sequence). The V and J ends lost 5 bases and 2 bases, in that order; junction bases with no gene match: 12.

This clonotype was counted many times. V gene TRBV20-1 combines with J gene TRBJ2-3; weak D call: TRBD2 (6 bases). This CDR3 has 17 residues. The germline CDR1 and CDR2 sequences are DFQATT and SNEGSKA (reference sequence). V gave up 0 bases and J gave up 4 bases, with 20 bases separating them. CDR3 residues: CSARDPLSGGRADTQYF. DNA of the CDR3: TGCAGTGCTAGAGACCCTCTAAGCGGAGGGCGCGCAGATACGCAGTATTTT.

The J gene is TRBJ2-5, the V gene TRBV25-1; 11 bases agree with TRBD1. The CDR3 loop spans 19 amino acids. The germline CDR1 and CDR2 sequences are MGHDK and SYGVNS. With V trimmed by 4 bases and J by 5 bases, 18 bases remained unmatched. CDR3 in amino acids: CASSGTPGQGVPQEETQYF. CDR3 coding DNA: TGTGCCAGCAGTGGTACTCCGGGACAGGGGGTCCCACAAGAGGAGACCCAGTACTTC.

This clonotype has ten or more counts. This sequence joins TRBV12-3 or TRBV12-4 and TRBJ2-1; a weak D match, TRBD2 (6 bases). Trimming left V 5 bases short and J 7 bases short, with 18 bases between. The length of the CDR3 is 15 residues. CDR3 bases: TGTGCCAGCAGTATGGGCGGAGGGGCGCGGAATGAGCAGTTCTTC. Amino acid sequence: CASSMGGGARNEQFF.

Concerning this clonotype: A read error may produce the germline difference seen at one junction end. The rearrangement uses TRBV5-6 and TRBJ2-3; either TRBD1 or TRBD2 may supply D (6 bases each). There are 14 residues in the CDR3. Germline values: CDR1 SGHDT, CDR2 YYEEEE. The CDR3 region has the DNA TGTGCCAGCAGCTTCTGGGGGGACACAGATACGCAGTTTTTT. Its protein product is CASSFWGDTDTQFF. The full variable domain, rest sourced from reference TRBV5-6 and TRBJ2-3, is DAGVTQSPTHLIKTRGQQVTLRCSPKSGHDTVSWYQQALGQGPQFIFQYYEEEERQRGNFPDRFSGHQFPNYSSELNVNALLLGDSALYLCASSFWGDTDTQFFGPGTRLTVL.

This clonotype showed up many times. The gene calls are TRBV5-1 and TRBJ2-7; TRBD2 matches at 8 bases. V dropped 2 bases and J dropped 2; count of bases not matched to a gene: 3. Germline loops: CDR1 SGHRS, CDR2 YFSETQ. The CDR3 runs to 14 residues. The DNA for the CDR3 is TGCGCCAGCAGCTTTGCGGGAGGCACCTACGAGCAGTACTTC. Its protein product is CASSFAGGTYEQYF.

This clonotype was counted at least ten times. This chain's CDR3 is CASSQGDNLYGYTF. The CDR3 bases are TGTGCCAGCAGCCAGGGGGACAATCTGTATGGCTACACCTTC. This sequence joins TRBV4-2 and TRBJ1-2; D is possibly TRBD1 (6 bases). The CDR3 consists of 14 residues. Trimming cost V 3 bases and J 5 bases, with 13 bases left between them. Per the germline V gene, CDR1 is LGHNA and CDR2 is YNFKEQ.

In this sample, this clonotype turned up a few times. The chain recombines TRBV20-1 with TRBJ2-7, with D hard to call. The CDR3 extends over 13 amino acids. V dropped 2 bases and J dropped 5 bases, with 13 bases sitting between them. From germline, CDR1 is DFQATT and CDR2 SNEGSKA (reference sequence). The CDR3, as DNA: TGCAGTGCTAGAATGGCCCCTGATAACGAGCAGTACGTC. It encodes CSARMAPDNEQYV.

This clonotype occurred a few times. V usage is TRBV4-1 and J usage is TRBJ2-4; no clear D gene. Germline CDR1 and CDR2: MGHRA and YSYEKL. The ends were cut back, 1 base at V and 5 bases at J, with 12 bases in the middle. The CDR3 loop spans 15 amino acids. CDR3 in amino acids: CASSQVAQNENIQYF. In DNA form, the CDR3 reads TGCGCCAGCAGCCAAGTTGCACAGAATGAAAACATTCAGTACTTC.

This clonotype was seen more than once but under ten times. The chain uses TRBV6-5 and TRBJ2-1; D not resolved. CDR3 size: 11 residues. The V gene's germline CDR1 is MNHEY and CDR2 SVGAGI. Trimming stripped 8 bases from V and 5 bases from J, with 7 bases between. Written as DNA, the CDR3 is TGTGCCAGCGCCTCTAACAATGAGCAGTTCTTC. Amino acids: CASASNNEQFF.

This clonotype was seen at least ten times. This chain uses TRBV28 with TRBJ2-7, with 8 bases that match TRBD1. This CDR3 is built from 16 residues. The J segment lost 3 bases and the V segment lost 5 bases, leaving 12 bases of the junction unmatched. CDR1 is MDHEN and CDR2 is SYDVKM in the germline V gene. The CDR3 DNA is TGTGCCAGCAGTCCTGGGGGCCGGACAGGGAACTACGAGCAGTACTTC. Amino acids: CASSPGGRTGNYEQYF.

This rearrangement joins TRBV28 to TRBJ2-1; 10 bases are a match to TRBD2. V lost 5 bases and J lost 7; bases outside the gene matches: 11. In germline, CDR1 is MDHEN, CDR2 SYDVKM. This CDR3 region has 16 residues. The CDR3: CASSREREGPSNEQFF. The CDR3 DNA follows: TGTGCCAGCAGTCGGGAGCGGGAGGGCCCGTCTAATGAGCAGTTCTTC. The variable domain in full, completed from reference TRBV28 and TRBJ2-1, reads DVKVTQSSRYLVKRTGEKVFLECVQDMDHENMFWYRQDPGLGLRLIYFSYDVKMKEKGDIPEGYSVSREKKERFSLILESASTNQTSMYLCASSREREGPSNEQFFGPGTRLTVL.